This T cell receptor (beta chain) was sequenced for a study of tumor-infiltrating lymphocytes in primary liver carcinoma. Both blood RNA, taken from unsorted whole blood, and germline DNA were extracted. There were only treatment-naive patients, all with chronic HBV infection. Priming with a constant-region primer yielded TCR beta cDNA from 450 to 550 ng total RNA. Researchers made the TCR beta libraries by running three nested multiplex PCR rounds with slightly modified ARM-PCR. In the first two PCR rounds, TRBV1-TRBV30 forward primers were paired with a C-beta reverse primer, and each round lasted approximately 10 cycles. TCRdb analysed the multiplex PCR reads with MiXCR anew, one entry per CDR3 protein. Of approximately 330,000 distinct CDR3 sequences in the sample, about 65% were seen once. The CDR3 consists of 12 residues. Per germline, CDR1 ENHRY and CDR2 SYGVKD. Overall study results and limits: Being bulk and unsorted, samples allowed no CD4+ and CD8+ repertoire comparison. Tumor-adjacent and tumor-blood pairs shared less of their repertoires than tumor region pairs shared. Blood had a significantly lower top-250-clone fraction than tumors did (p = 0.039).

A remark on this clonotype: Antigen unknown. One end of the junction varies from germline; a read error may be responsible.

Sequencing was performed on peripheral blood. This TCR came from a man in his forties or fifties with primary liver carcinoma and hepatitis B virus infection. This chain links TRBV10-3 with TRBJ1-1; tentative D call: TRBD1 (5 bases). The CDR3, as DNA: TGTGCCATGAGTGATGGGGGGATTGAAGCTTTCTTT. It yields the protein CAMSDGGIEAFF.